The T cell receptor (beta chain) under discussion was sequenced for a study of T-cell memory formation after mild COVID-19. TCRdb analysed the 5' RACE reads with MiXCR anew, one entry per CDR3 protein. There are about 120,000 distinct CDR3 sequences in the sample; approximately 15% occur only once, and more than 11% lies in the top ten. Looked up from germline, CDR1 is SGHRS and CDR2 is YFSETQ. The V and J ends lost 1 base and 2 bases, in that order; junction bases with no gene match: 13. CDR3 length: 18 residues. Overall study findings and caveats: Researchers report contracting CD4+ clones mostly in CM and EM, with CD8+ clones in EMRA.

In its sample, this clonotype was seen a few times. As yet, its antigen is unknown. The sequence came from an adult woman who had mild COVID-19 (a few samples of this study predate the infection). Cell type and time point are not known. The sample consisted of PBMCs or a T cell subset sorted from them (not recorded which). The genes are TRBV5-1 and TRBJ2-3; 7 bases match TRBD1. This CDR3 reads CASSLRQGGLPYTDTQYF. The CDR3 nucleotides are TGCGCCAGCAGCTTGAGACAGGGCGGACTGCCGTACACAGATACGCAGTATTTT.